Listed here are 7 T cell receptor beta chains from one sample, sequenced in a study of Ad26.COV2.S vaccination and SARS-CoV-2 variants. This table comes from immunoSEQ multiplex PCR, and its TCRdb copy is limited to in-frame clones, with some not included. The top ten hold 10% to 15% of the sample, which has hundreds of thousands of clones, about nine tenths seen once. Noted treatment: roughly 19 received Ad26.COV2.S at low or high dose, single or two shots; about 5 received placebo; per-sample allocation not given. It was on day 63 after the first vaccine or placebo injection that samples were taken. This specimen was peripheral blood, taken in a trial of Ad26.COV2.S vaccine versus placebo. Receptors were obtained from a person between 18 and 65 years old who received the Ad26.COV2.S COVID-19 vaccine or a placebo.

Only one count was recorded for this clone. The chain combines TRBV28 with TRBJ2-7; 12 bases fit TRBD2. CDR1 is MDHEN and CDR2 is SYDVKM in the germline V gene. The V and J ends lost 6 bases and 7 bases, in that order; junction bases with no gene match: 7. This CDR3 region has 14 residues. The CDR3 nucleotides read TGTGCCAGCAGACGAAGACTAGCGGGAGATGAGCAGTACTTC. It specifies CASRRRLAGDEQYF. Together with reference TRBV28 and TRBJ2-7, the CDR3 gives the full variable domain: DVKVTQSSRYLVKRTGEKVFLECVQDMDHENMFWYRQDPGLGLRLIYFSYDVKMKEKGDIPEGYSVSREKKERFSLILESASTNQTSMYLCASRRRLAGDEQYFGPGTRLTVT.

The chain uses TRBV3-1 (or the pseudogene TRBV3-2) and TRBJ2-3; TRBD2 matches at 13 bases. The CDR3 runs to 20 residues. The germline V gene encodes CDR1 LGHDT and CDR2 YNNKEL (reference sequence). V shed 4 bases and J 4 bases; nucleotides not matched to a gene: 17. The CDR3 sequence is CASSPYLAKPGLAGPDTQYF. CDR3 DNA sequence: TGTGCCAGCAGCCCTTATCTCGCCAAGCCGGGACTAGCGGGACCAGATACGCAGTATTTT.

This chain uses TRBV4-3 with TRBJ1-1, with TRBD1 as a possible D gene (6 bases). Trimming stripped 3 bases from V and 0 bases from J, with 11 bases between. The CDR3 runs to 15 residues. CDR1 LGHNA and CDR2 YSLEER come from the germline V gene. This CDR3 reads CASSQPGQMNTEAFF. The CDR3 coding sequence is TGCGCCAGCAGCCAGCCGGGACAAATGAACACTGAAGCTTTCTTT.

The chain uses TRBV7-2 and TRBJ2-2; D is ambiguous. Germline CDR1 SGHTA, CDR2 FQGNSA. Trimming removed 3 bases from V and 6 bases from J, with 8 bases in between. The CDR3 totals 13 residues. CDR3 nucleotides: TGTGCCAGCAGCTTCATTGGGGCCGGGGAGCTGTTTTTT. Residues: CASSFIGAGELFF.

Points on this clone: The junction shows a germline mismatch at one end, possibly a read error. The chain joins TRBV15 to TRBJ2-1, with 9 bases lining up with TRBD2. The CDR3 extends over 13 amino acids. Germline CDR1 and CDR2: LNHNV and YYDKDF (reference sequence). The CDR3 loop reads CATSSDPVAGALF. Here the CDR3 DNA reads TGTGCCACCAGCAGCGACCCTGTAGCGGGGGCCCTCTTC.

The chain joins TRBV18 to TRBJ2-5; a weak D match, TRBD2 (6 bases). This CDR3 region has 15 residues. V lost 1 base to trimming and J lost 3 bases, with 12 bases between them. Germline lookup yields CDR1 KGHSH and CDR2 LQKENI. CDR3 DNA: TGTGCCAGCTCACCACGAGCGGGTAATGAAGAGACCCAGTACTTC. Encoded protein: CASSPRAGNEETQYF.

In nucleotides, the CDR3 is TGTGCCAGCTCACCACCGGGACTAGTCTCCTACGAGCAGTACTTC. Its protein product is CASSPPGLVSYEQYF. The chain has TRBV18 and TRBJ2-7, with 8 bases lining up with TRBD2. The V gene's germline CDR1 is KGHSH and CDR2 LQKENI. Trimming took 0 bases from V and 0 from J; bases not matched to a gene: 1. CDR3 length: 15 amino acids.